Below, 26 T cell receptor beta chains from the same sample are listed, as sequenced in a study of CD8+CD57+ T cells in acquired aplastic anemia (dated by TCRdb to 2017 to 2018). The data were produced on an Illumina HiSeq 2000. Genomic DNA was used as template for profiling of TCR beta VDJ combinations and CDR3 sequences. TCRdb handled the public reads itself, with Q25 trimming in fastp and clone calling in MiXCR, and kept productive beta chains. For every CDR3 protein sequence, its rows merge into one entry that carries the most common genes and DNA. The sample table records approximately 470,000 distinct CDR3 sequences; approximately 33% of these occur just once. The ten top clones hold 0.8% to 0.85% of the sample. Patients chosen for sequencing had shown expansion of CD8+CD57+ cells by flow cytometry. Sequenced input: sorted CD4+, CD8+, or CD8+CD57+ T cells (not recorded which) from PBMCs. Every receptor here comes from a human donor with aplastic anemia.

The chain recombines TRBV19 with TRBJ1-6, with D possibly matching TRBD1 (5 bases). The CDR3 runs 15 residues. V was pared by 3 bases and J by 9 bases, with 15 bases between. CDR1 and CDR2 (germline): LNHDA, SQIVND (reference sequence). The CDR3 nucleotides read TGTGCCAGTAGTATTCAGTTGGGACGGGGTTCACCCCTCCACTTT. It translates to CASSIQLGRGSPLHF.

V usage is TRBV20-1 and J usage is TRBJ2-7; D is unresolved. The CDR3 has 15 residues. The V gene's germline CDR1 is DFQATT and CDR2 SNEGSKA (reference sequence). The V and J ends lost 2 bases and 7 bases respectively, with 21 bases between them. The chain's CDR3 is CSARLVSLLPREQYF. Written as DNA, the CDR3 is TGCAGTGCTAGATTGGTTTCTCTCCTACCGCGGGAGCAGTACTTC.

This clonotype was counted at least ten times. This chain links TRBV2 with TRBJ1-2; D is unclear. The CDR3 is 13 amino acids. Germline values: CDR1 SNHLY, CDR2 FYNNEI. Trimming took off 6 bases at V and 4 bases at J, with 12 bases between the two ends. The CDR3 spells CASRDVWGYGYTF. The CDR3 DNA reads as TGTGCCAGCAGGGATGTCTGGGGCTATGGCTACACCTTC.

The chain uses TRBV6-1 and TRBJ1-6; D not certain. Germline CDR1 is MNHNS and CDR2 is SASEGT. The CDR3 sequence is 15 residues long. The V end was cut by 8 bases, the J end by 8 bases, with 19 bases between. The CDR3 sequence: CASRKIPPNHSPLHF. DNA of the CDR3: TGTGCCAGCCGTAAAATCCCACCCAATCATTCACCCCTCCACTTT.

This chain uses TRBV3-1 with TRBJ2-5; D may be TRBD1 (5 bases). This CDR3 contains 16 residues. CDR1 is LGHDT, CDR2 YNNKEL, per germline (reference sequence). With 8 bases removed from V and 2 bases from J, the gap between germline ends came to 21 bases. CDR3 residues: CASSQTLARAQETQYF. The CDR3 bases are TGTGCCAGCTCACAAACCCTCGCCAGGGCGCAAGAGACCCAGTACTTC.

This clonotype was observed a single time. The CDR3 DNA follows: TGTGCCAGCAGCTTAGTGAGCGGGGTTACCTACGAGCAGTACTTC. This encodes CASSLVSGVTYEQYF. This chain uses TRBV11-2 with TRBJ2-7; TRBD2 agrees at 7 bases. Germline values: CDR1 SGHAT, CDR2 FQNNGV. Losses at the gene ends were 1 base for V and 2 bases for J; bases not matched to a gene: 5. The CDR3 runs 15 residues.

CDR3 DNA sequence: TGTGCCTGGAGTGTTACCGGGACCAGGGGTGGCACTGAAGCTTTCTTT. Amino acids: CAWSVTGTRGGTEAFF. This chain links TRBV19 with TRBJ1-1; D perhaps matches TRBD1 (6 bases). Germline V gene sequence: CDR1 LNHDA, CDR2 SQIVND (reference sequence). V was trimmed by 11 bases and J by 4 bases, leaving 26 bases between them. The CDR3 length is 16 residues.

The V gene is TRBV28, the J gene TRBJ1-6; TRBD1 is a possible D gene (5 bases). Germline V lookup: CDR1 MDHEN, CDR2 SYDVKM. The CDR3 has 14 residues. Trimming removed 6 bases from V and 7 bases from J, with 13 bases in between. The DNA for the CDR3 is TGTGCCAGCAGAGGTGGGGGGGTCAATTCACCCCTCCACTTT. It encodes CASRGGGVNSPLHF.

As to this clonotype: This could be a read error, since a much larger clone is one nucleotide away. The rearrangement links TRBV7-9 to TRBJ2-5; the D gene could be TRBD1 or TRBD2 (5 bases each). CDR1 and CDR2 (germline): SEHNR, FQNEAQ (reference sequence). This CDR3 spans 14 amino acids. CDR3 coding DNA: TGTGCCAGCAGCTTAGATCCGAGGGGAGAGACCCGGTACTTC. Encoded protein: CASSLDPRGETRYF.

The chain is built from TRBV5-1 and TRBJ1-2; D possibly corresponds to TRBD1 (6 bases). The V end was cut by 4 bases, the J end by 7 bases, with 14 bases between. CDR1 SGHRS and CDR2 YFSETQ come from the germline V gene. The CDR3 length is 13 residues. CDR3 amino acids: CASSVQGLRGYTF. CDR3 bases: TGCGCCAGCAGCGTCCAGGGGCTGCGTGGCTACACCTTC.

This clonotype was detected many times. V gene TRBV10-2 combines with J gene TRBJ2-3; possible D gene TRBD2, 5 bases. Germline CDR1 WSHSY, CDR2 SAAADI. The CDR3 has 15 amino acids. Trimming shortened V by 1 base and J by 2 bases, and 10 bases separated the two germline ends. The CDR3 DNA is TGCGCCAGCAGTGAGTTTCTAGCCCTCACAGATACGCAGTATTTT. Translation gives CASSEFLALTDTQYF.

This chain uses TRBV24-1 with TRBJ2-5; 7 bases fit TRBD2. The V segment lost 9 bases and the J segment 5 bases; nucleotides outside the gene matches: 5. This CDR3 contains 12 residues. The germline V gene has CDR1 KGHDR and CDR2 SFDVKD. In DNA form, the CDR3 reads TGTGCCACCCCCGACGGGAGGGAGACCCAGTACTTC. Protein sequence: CATPDGRETQYF.

Concerning this clonotype itself: A read error is possible here, since a much larger clone lies one base away. The chain carries TRBV9 and TRBJ2-5; no clear D gene. This CDR3 has 14 amino acids. The germline gives CDR1 SGDLS, CDR2 YYNGEE. The CDR3 DNA reads TGTGTCAGCAGCGTAGGCCTGACACAAGAGACCCAGTACTTC. Protein: CVSSVGLTQETQYF.

This clonotype was observed a handful of times. The V call is TRBV24-1, the J call TRBJ2-3, with a possible D match to TRBD2 (6 bases). CDR1 is KGHDR and CDR2 is SFDVKD in the germline V gene. Trimming took off 5 bases at V and 1 base at J, with 9 bases between the two ends. The CDR3 length is 14 residues. The CDR3 spells CATSAPSGTDTQYF. The CDR3 region has the DNA TGTGCCACCAGTGCCCCTAGCGGCACAGATACGCAGTATTTT.

The chain carries TRBV6-1 and TRBJ2-7; D could derive from TRBD1 or TRBD2 (5 bases each). Germline V lookup: CDR1 MNHNS, CDR2 SASEGT. V was trimmed by 6 bases and J by 6 bases, leaving 15 bases between them. CDR3 length: 13 residues. CDR3: CASRPNQGREQYF. The CDR3 region has the DNA TGTGCCAGCAGGCCTAATCAGGGACGCGAGCAGTACTTC.

This clonotype was seen ten or more times. The J gene is TRBJ2-5, the V gene TRBV7-2, with D possibly matching TRBD1 (6 bases). Deletions cut 5 bases from V and 5 bases from J, with 12 bases between. Germline CDR1 and CDR2: SGHTA and FQGNSA. This CDR3 has 13 residues. This chain's CDR3 is CASSLDRRETQYF. DNA for the CDR3: TGTGCCAGCAGCCTCGACAGGCGGGAGACCCAGTACTTC.

The chain joins TRBV9 to TRBJ1-4; 9 nucleotides agree with TRBD1. V was clipped by 0 bases and J by 7 bases; unmatched bases: 4. Germline CDR1 is SGDLS and CDR2 is YYNGEE. The CDR3 runs to 15 residues. The CDR3 reads CASSVEGQGGEKLFF. The CDR3 region has the DNA TGTGCCAGCAGCGTAGAGGGACAGGGAGGTGAAAAACTGTTTTTT.

The rearrangement links TRBV7-2 to TRBJ2-7; no clear D gene. This CDR3 comprises 13 residues. V dropped 0 bases and J dropped 2 bases, with 5 bases sitting between them. Germline CDR1 and CDR2: SGHTA and FQGNSA. The CDR3 nucleotides are TGTGCCAGCAGCTTAGCATGGGCCTACGAGCAGTACTTC. Translated: CASSLAWAYEQYF.

This chain joins TRBV2 and TRBJ1-5, with D maybe TRBD1 (5 bases). Germline V gene sequence: CDR1 SNHLY, CDR2 FYNNEI. This CDR3 is built from 15 residues. Trimming shortened V by 8 bases and J by 4 bases, and 18 bases separated the two germline ends. CDR3: CASSRGLDWNQPQHF. As DNA, the CDR3 is TGTGCCAGCTCACGGGGACTCGATTGGAATCAGCCCCAGCATTTT. Using reference TRBV2 and TRBJ1-5 for the parts outside the CDR3, the full variable domain is EPEVTQTPSHQVTQMGQEVILRCVPISNHLYFYWYRQILGQKVEFLVSFYNNEISEKSEIFDDQFSVERPDGSNFTLKIRSTKLEDSAMYFCASSRGLDWNQPQHFGDGTRLSIL.

Concerning this clonotype: A read error may be the cause here, since a much bigger clone is one base away. The conserved final phenylalanine or tryptophan is absent from the CDR3, which likely points to a read error. V usage is TRBV20-1 and J usage is TRBJ2-5, with D perhaps TRBD2 (5 bases). The V end lost 8 bases, the J end lost 5 bases, and 18 bases lay between the germline ends. Looked up from germline, CDR1 is DFQATT and CDR2 is SNEGSKA (reference sequence). The CDR3 length is 13 residues. CDR3 nucleotides: TGCAGTCTGACGGAGGTTAAGTCGGAGACCCAGTACTCC. Protein product: CSLTEVKSETQYS.

This clonotype was recorded many times. The V gene is TRBV5-1, the J gene TRBJ2-3; TRBD1 matches at 7 bases. J was trimmed by 3 bases and V by 0 bases; bases with no gene match: 4. Germline V gene data show CDR1 as SGHRS and CDR2 as YFSETQ. The CDR3 has 15 amino acids. The CDR3 reads CASSLGQGRTDTQYF. The CDR3 DNA reads TGCGCCAGCAGCTTGGGACAGGGACGGACAGATACGCAGTATTTT.

This clonotype was counted ten times or more. This chain links TRBV2 with TRBJ2-5, with unresolved D. The CDR3 covers 13 residues. Trimming cost V 3 bases and J 2 bases, with 7 bases left between them. Germline V lookup: CDR1 SNHLY, CDR2 FYNNEI. CDR3 protein: CASSENWQETQYF. CDR3 bases: TGTGCCAGCAGTGAGAACTGGCAAGAGACCCAGTACTTC.

This clonotype was seen at least ten times. CDR3 sequence: CSARALTTSNQPQHF. The CDR3 bases are TGCAGTGCTAGAGCCTTGACAACGAGCAATCAGCCCCAGCATTTT. The chain links TRBV20-1 to TRBJ1-5; D is ambiguous. Trimming shortened V by 1 base and J by 1 base, and 11 bases separated the two germline ends. The CDR3 has 15 residues. Germline V CDR1 and CDR2: DFQATT, SNEGSKA (reference sequence).

Regarding this clonotype: The CDR3 does not end in the conserved phenylalanine or tryptophan, so this is likely a read error. The rearrangement links TRBV7-8 to TRBJ1-1; D remains unclear. CDR3 length: 15 amino acids. Germline loops: CDR1 SGHVS, CDR2 FQNEAQ. Trimming shortened V by 8 bases and J by 1 base, and 17 bases separated the two germline ends. This CDR3 reads CASALLNSGNTEAFL. The CDR3 DNA reads TGTGCCAGCGCTCTCCTCAATTCGGGGAACACTGAAGCTTTCCTT.

The table lists this clonotype with a few counts. This sequence joins TRBV6-2 or TRBV6-3 and TRBJ2-7; tentatively, D is TRBD2 (5 bases). The V gene's germline CDR1 is MNHEY and CDR2 SVGEGT. The CDR3 covers 11 residues. V dropped 8 bases and J dropped 6 bases, with 11 bases sitting between them. The CDR3 DNA reads as TGTGCCAGCCGGGAAGGTTCCGAGCAGTACTTC. Translated: CASREGSEQYF.

Worth noting for this clonotype: At one end, the junction sequence differs from germline, possibly due to a read error. The chain has TRBV20-1 and TRBJ2-1, with a possible D match to TRBD1 (6 bases). The CDR3 extends over 14 amino acids. Looked up from germline, CDR1 is DFQATT and CDR2 is SNEGSKA (reference sequence). The CDR3, as DNA: TGCAGTGCCTCCTCAGGGGAACTCTACGATGAGCAGTTCTTC. Translating gives CSASSGELYDEQFF.